This T cell receptor (beta chain) was sequenced in a study of control samples from healthy donors and cancer patients (dated by TCRdb to 2020 to 2022). Library preparation employed the immunoSEQ multiplex PCR assay. TCRdb holds this immuneACCESS table with in-frame rearrangements only. Some clones are missing; in checked studies, unresolved V genes explain under half, and the rest has no known cause. The sample table records 120,000 or so clones; 85% to 90% of these occur just once. The ten largest clones take up about an eighth of the sample. Turning to this clone: Its antigen is still unknown. Base qualities are not at hand, and no much larger clone is one base apart.

Sequences were obtained from blood. This TCR derives from a man aged 25-45 years in good health.

The CDR3 protein: CASSQSRRIYF. The sequenced DNA: TGTGCCAGCAGCCAAAGCAGACGGATATATTTT. The chain couples TRBV6-5 to TRBJ1-3; a confident D gene designation cannot be given. V was cut back by 6 bases and J by 13 bases, leaving a gap of 13 bases between them. CDR1 and CDR2 are read off the germline V gene as MNHEY and SVGAGI. Counted from cysteine to phenylalanine, this CDR3 has 11 amino acids. The sequence is cut down to CDR3 DNA, 33 bases in frame from base 1.